This entry concerns a single T cell receptor beta chain. This clonotype was detected many times. The antigen it recognizes is unknown. Per-nucleotide qualities are absent, and no much larger clonotype sits a single base away. Reading from cysteine to phenylalanine, the CDR3 counts 12 amino acids. Only CDR3 DNA remains: 36 bases, in frame from the first base. CDR1 and CDR2 are drawn from the germline V gene: MDHEN, SYDVKM. V sheds 4 bases and J sheds 7 bases, leaving 8 bases between their ends. The sample is drawn from a study of CD8 T cells in ankylosing spondylitis (dated by TCRdb to about 2017). With respect to the entire study: The study profiled T cell receptor beta repertoires in healthy donors and ankylosing spondylitis patients to find disease-linked TCR variants. In total, the full study cohort was made up of some 110 healthy donors and 25 ankylosing spondylitis patients. Peripheral blood samples were taken, and synovial fluid was additionally collected from ankylosing spondylitis patients. On the study overall, not on this receptor specifically: Blood from ankylosing spondylitis patients appeared to be characterized by a TCR beta motif composed of several highly homologous amino acid variants. Some motif variants had previously been reported in the synovial fluid and blood of reactive arthritis patients, which suggests shared mechanisms of disease initiation. In peripheral blood, the disease-linked clones were found at relatively low frequencies and had a CD8+ phenotype. Significant enrichment of the disease-linked clones was reported in matched synovial fluid samples from ankylosing spondylitis patients.

The listed sequencing device is Illumina HiSeq 2500. Quantitative 5'-RACE with molecular barcodes was the method used to prepare the TCR beta libraries. In the paper's pipeline: Disease-linked TCR variants were identified with a new computational method built on a probabilistic model of VDJ rearrangement. The raw public reads went through TCRdb reprocessing: fastp at Q25, MiXCR clone calling, in-frame beta chains kept. Here each entry gathers all rows of one CDR3 protein and keeps the most common genes and DNA. V and J calls and clone size were set by TCRdb, not the authors. This sample has hundreds of thousands of distinct CDR3 sequences in its table, and roughly 25% of those were observed once. The top ten hold around 6.3% of the sample.

The sequenced sample consisted of blood, either unsorted or a sorted T cell fraction (not recorded which). This clonotype was obtained from a male donor with ankylosing spondylitis or in good health (not recorded which). The V and J genes are TRBV28 and TRBJ2-1, with no confident D gene call. The DNA sequence reads TGTGCCAGCAGTTCCGGGTGGAATGAGCAGTTCTTC. Its protein product is CASSSGWNEQFF.